The clone carrying this T cell receptor beta chain has a single count. These data come from a study of blood T cell repertoires in COVID-19. In the study overall: COVID-19 samples from acute and convalescent phases originated in the United States, Italy and Spain.

The Seattle patients joined while their infection was active and were tracked longitudinally afterward. Germline V gene data show CDR1 as SGHTA and CDR2 as FQGNSA. With 5 bases removed from V and 4 bases from J, the gap between germline ends came to 12 bases. The CDR3 has 14 amino acids. How the authors handled the data: The assay estimated nucleated cells by amplifying reference gene primers. Clones were sequenced by immunoSEQ multiplex PCR, and TCRdb holds only the in-frame ones, with some missing. The V and J calls and clone size were taken over from that table, and D and trimming were inferred from the DNA. The table has about 530,000 clones, about 89% seen once.

The sequencing input was peripheral blood. The chain combines TRBV7-2 with TRBJ2-4; TRBD1 is a possible D gene (5 bases). The TCR was taken from a woman between 45 and 65 years old with COVID-19, enrolled during active disease. This CDR3 reads CASSPWQGKNIQYF. CDR3 nucleotide sequence: TGTGCCAGCAGCCCCTGGCAGGGTAAAAACATTCAGTACTTC.